This passage covers 23 T cell receptor beta chains from one sample sequenced in a study of shared clonotypes between healthy human individuals. Profiled with immunoSEQ multiplex PCR; TCRdb holds only in-frame clones, not every one. The sample holds around 1,100,000 clones, approximately 75% seen once. Sequencing input: memory CD4+ T cells from PBMCs. Stated subset: CD45RA-negative fraction. The receptors derive from a man between 18 and 35 years old in good health. Some clones in this sample may be carry-over from other donors' samples.

The rearrangement joins TRBV5-1 to TRBJ2-7; no firm D call. The CDR3 is 13 residues long. Per germline, CDR1 SGHRS and CDR2 YFSETQ. Trimming took 0 bases from V and 2 from J, leaving 6 bases between them. The CDR3 here is CASSLDDTYEQYF. The CDR3 DNA reads as TGCGCCAGCAGCTTGGATGATACCTACGAGCAGTACTTC.

To note about this clone: Additional DNA sequences in this sample encode the identical CDR3. The V and J genes are TRBV18 and TRBJ2-7; the match to TRBD1 covers 12 bases. The germline V gene encodes CDR1 KGHSH and CDR2 LQKENI. The CDR3 covers 16 residues. Losses at the gene ends were 0 bases for V and 7 bases for J; bases not matched to a gene: 7. The CDR3 spells CASSPPPGQGAREQYF. CDR3 nucleotides: TGTGCCAGCTCACCACCTCCGGGACAGGGGGCGCGAGAGCAGTACTTC.

This rearrangement joins TRBV7-3 to TRBJ2-1; 8 nucleotides agree with TRBD2. CDR3 length equals 15 residues. Germline CDR1 is SGHTA and CDR2 is FQGTGA. Trimming removed 3 bases from V and 2 bases from J; junction bases left unmatched: 3. CDR3 loop: CASSLGSGTYNEQFF. The CDR3 nucleotides are TGTGCCAGCAGCTTGGGTAGCGGGACCTACAATGAGCAGTTCTTC. The variable domain in full, with the rest retrieved from reference TRBV7-3 and TRBJ2-1, is GAGVSQTPSNKVTEKGKYVELRCDPISGHTALYWYRQSLGQGPEFLIYFQGTGAADDSGLPNDRFFAVRPEGSVSTLKIQRTERGDSAVYLCASSLGSGTYNEQFFGPGTRLTVL.

V usage is TRBV25-1 and J usage is TRBJ1-2; D remains ambiguous. CDR3 size: 14 residues. The germline V gene has CDR1 MGHDK and CDR2 SYGVNS. The V end was cut by 0 bases, the J end by 9 bases, with 14 bases between. CDR3 in DNA: TGTGCCAGCAGTGAATATGCTTGGCAGGCGCGCTACACCTTC. Protein: CASSEYAWQARYTF.

The V call is TRBV29-1, the J call TRBJ1-1, with D possibly TRBD1 on 5 matching bases. The V and J ends lost 5 bases and 3 bases respectively, with 16 bases between them. Germline V CDR1 and CDR2: SQVTM, ANQGSEA. CDR3 length: 14 amino acids. The CDR3 protein is CSVFSLLGDTEAFF. In DNA form, the CDR3 reads TGCAGCGTTTTCTCGTTGCTGGGGGACACTGAAGCTTTCTTT.

This chain uses TRBV7-4 with TRBJ2-7; a weak D match, TRBD2 (5 bases). Germline values: CDR1 SGHVT, CDR2 SQSDAQ. This CDR3 spans 14 amino acids. V lost 5 bases, J lost 2 bases, and 13 bases lay in between. The CDR3 loop is CASSPRTQAYEQYF. CDR3 DNA sequence: TGTGCCAGCAGCCCCCGGACTCAAGCCTACGAGCAGTACTTC.

The rearrangement joins TRBV28 to TRBJ1-4; possible D gene TRBD1, 5 bases. The germline V gene has CDR1 MDHEN and CDR2 SYDVKM. The CDR3 contains 20 residues. Trimming cost V 2 bases and J 0 bases, with 22 bases left between them. The CDR3 loop reads CASSLPTIRGRLTTNEKLFF. Written as DNA, the CDR3 is TGTGCCAGCAGTTTACCTACGATCCGGGGCCGACTAACAACTAATGAAAAACTGTTTTTT. Supplemented by reference TRBV28 and TRBJ1-4, the full variable domain reads DVKVTQSSRYLVKRTGEKVFLECVQDMDHENMFWYRQDPGLGLRLIYFSYDVKMKEKGDIPEGYSVSREKKERFSLILESASTNQTSMYLCASSLPTIRGRLTTNEKLFFGSGTQLSVL.

V usage is TRBV28 and J usage is TRBJ1-5; a weak D match, TRBD1 (5 bases). The ends were cut back, 3 bases at V and 3 bases at J, with 12 bases in the middle. CDR1 and CDR2 from the germline V gene are MDHEN and SYDVKM. The CDR3 extends over 15 amino acids. The CDR3 sequence is CASSFIARVNQPQHF. The CDR3 bases are TGTGCCAGCAGTTTTATTGCCAGGGTCAATCAGCCCCAGCATTTT.

CDR3 sequence (DNA): TGTGCCAGCAGAGGAGAGGGGGCCCCATACGAGCAGTACTTC. Encoded protein: CASRGEGAPYEQYF. The chain links TRBV28 to TRBJ2-7, with TRBD1 matching 7 bases. Per germline, CDR1 MDHEN and CDR2 SYDVKM. J was trimmed by 4 bases and V by 6 bases; bases with no gene match: 9. This CDR3 spans 14 amino acids.

V and J are TRBV29-1 and TRBJ2-3, with D perhaps given as TRBD1 or TRBD2 (6 bases each). CDR3 size: 12 residues. Trimming removed 4 bases at V and 15 bases at J, with 20 bases between. Germline values: CDR1 SQVTM, CDR2 ANQGSEA. The CDR3 nucleotides are TGCAGCGTTGGGGGAAGGGGGGTTTGGAAATATTTT. Translated, it gives CSVGGRGVWKYF.

CDR3 coding DNA: TGTGCCAGCACTCTCGAGGGGGTCAGGGGCACCGGGGAGCTGTTTTTT. The encoded protein is CASTLEGVRGTGELFF. V usage is TRBV2 and J usage is TRBJ2-2, with D perhaps matching TRBD1 (6 bases). Trimming left V 7 bases short and J 4 bases short, with 19 bases between. The CDR3 length is 16 residues. Germline CDR1 reads SNHLY; CDR2 reads FYNNEI.

This clone occurred a few times. V is TRBV7-9 and J is TRBJ1-5; D is perhaps TRBD1 (5 bases). Per the germline V gene, CDR1 is SEHNR and CDR2 is FQNEAQ (reference sequence). Trimming removed 1 base from V and 8 bases from J, with 12 bases in between. The CDR3 runs to 14 residues. CDR3 sequence (DNA): TGTGCCAGCAGCTTAGGGGGGGATCGGGAGCCCCAGCATTTT. Amino acids: CASSLGGDREPQHF.

To note about this clone: Within the sample, other DNA sequences also encode this same CDR3. The chain joins TRBV11-2 to TRBJ2-6; D is undetermined. This CDR3 region has 12 residues. V was pared by 6 bases and J by 4 bases, with 4 bases between. CDR1 and CDR2 from the germline V gene are SGHAT and FQNNGV. CDR3 amino acids: CASSSGANVLTF. CDR3 DNA sequence: TGTGCCAGCAGTTCGGGGGCCAACGTCCTGACTTTC.

The chain employs TRBV6-6 and TRBJ1-1; 8 bases agree with TRBD1. This CDR3 has 13 residues. Trimming at V came to 6 bases and at J to 7 bases, leaving 7 bases not matched to a gene. Germline CDR1 and CDR2: MNHNY and SVGAGI (reference sequence). In nucleotides, the CDR3 is TGTGCCAGCAGGCGTACAGGGGGTATTGAAGCTTTCTTT. Protein sequence: CASRRTGGIEAFF.

The J gene is TRBJ1-5, the V gene TRBV28; TRBD1 matches at 9 bases. This CDR3 spans 14 amino acids. J was trimmed by 7 bases and V by 4 bases; bases with no gene match: 5. Germline lookup yields CDR1 MDHEN and CDR2 SYDVKM. The CDR3 nucleotides are TGTGCCAGCAGTTCAACAGGGGGCAGGCAGCCCCAGCATTTT. Its protein is CASSSTGGRQPQHF.

The rearrangement uses TRBV30 and TRBJ2-4; D call uncertain. The CDR3 is 11 amino acids. Germline CDR1 and CDR2: GTSNPN and SVGIG (reference sequence). V was trimmed by 4 bases and J by 5 bases, leaving 6 bases between them. DNA of the CDR3: TGTGCCTGGACCGAGGAAAACATTCAGTACTTC. The encoded protein is CAWTEENIQYF.

V gene TRBV6-5 combines with J gene TRBJ2-3; TRBD1 or TRBD2 may be the D gene (5 bases each). This CDR3 comprises 14 residues. The V gene lost 5 bases and the J gene lost 3 bases, with 12 bases spanning the gap. From germline, CDR1 is MNHEY and CDR2 SVGAGI. The CDR3 nucleotides are TGTGCCAGCAGTAACCGGGGCTGGACAGATACGCAGTATTTT. As protein: CASSNRGWTDTQYF.

This clone was picked up one time. The chain couples TRBV27 to TRBJ2-1; D not certain. CDR1 and CDR2 (germline): MNHEY, SMNVEV (reference sequence). Deletions cut 7 bases from V and 2 bases from J, with 6 bases between. This CDR3 region has 12 residues. This CDR3 is CASTSPYNEQFF. DNA for the CDR3: TGTGCCAGCACCTCCCCCTACAATGAGCAGTTCTTC.

The J gene is TRBJ1-1, the V gene TRBV5-1; D not resolved. V was pared by 4 bases and J by 0 bases, with 7 bases between. This CDR3 is built from 13 residues. The V gene's germline CDR1 is SGHRS and CDR2 YFSETQ. This CDR3 reads CASSMTVNTEAFF. CDR3 coding DNA: TGCGCCAGCAGCATGACGGTGAACACTGAAGCTTTCTTT.

The chain is built from TRBV6-5 and TRBJ1-1, with D unresolved. The CDR3 sequence is 11 residues long. Germline V lookup: CDR1 MNHEY, CDR2 SVGAGI. V was clipped by 9 bases and J by 6 bases, with 11 bases between them. The CDR3 DNA reads as TGTGCCAGTCGAAGGTGGGCTGAAGCTTTCTTT. This translates into CASRRWAEAFF.

CDR3 in amino acids: CASSLLGTANTEAFF. DNA of the CDR3: TGTGCCAGCAGCTTATTAGGGACTGCGAACACTGAAGCTTTCTTT. The rearrangement joins TRBV11-3 to TRBJ1-1; tentatively, D is TRBD1 (5 bases). Germline V gene sequence: CDR1 SGHNT, CDR2 YENEEA. The CDR3 spans 15 residues. The V end lost 2 bases, the J end lost 1 base, and 11 bases lay between the germline ends.

The rearrangement links TRBV10-3 to TRBJ1-1; D is unclear. The CDR3 spans 13 residues. The germline V and J ends were trimmed by 4 bases and 2 bases, with 8 bases remaining between them. The germline CDR1 and CDR2 sequences are ENHRY and SYGVKD. CDR3 loop: CAISATVNTEAFF. In nucleotides, the CDR3 is TGTGCCATCAGTGCCACAGTCAACACTGAAGCTTTCTTT.

This clone has more than one count but fewer than ten. This chain links TRBV18 with TRBJ2-1, with D perhaps matching TRBD2 (5 bases). CDR1 and CDR2 from the germline V gene are KGHSH and LQKENI. Trimming took off 10 bases at V and 8 bases at J, with 9 bases between the two ends. The CDR3 totals 10 residues. CDR3 bases: TGTGCCATCCAGAGGGATGAGCAGTTCTTC. Amino acids: CAIQRDEQFF. Combining the CDR3 with reference TRBV18 and TRBJ2-1 gives the whole variable domain NAGVMQNPRHLVRRRGQEARLRCSPMKGHSHVYWYRQLPEEGLKFMVYLQKENIIDESGMPKERFSAEFPKEGPSILRIQQVVRGDSAAYFCAIQRDEQFFGPGTRLTVL.